This TCR beta chain appears in the sequencing data of a study of monozygotic twins with inflammatory bowel disease. Every sample had its cDNA made across eight separate reactions. For each CDR3 protein, TCRdb gives one entry from its re-call of the 5' RACE reads, without DNA. Recorded here are approximately 330,000 distinct CDR3 sequences; the top ten clones represent around 2%. Study-level points and caveats: Different subtypes (of T cells) could not be told apart from one another. IBD patients, compared with healthy twins, shared fewer clonotypes with others (especially with disease activity). No difference was seen in repertoire similarity between concordant and discordant twins, possibly from limited power.

In the case of this clonotype: What it binds is not known.

This CDR3 has 13 residues. In germline, CDR1 is KGHSH, CDR2 LQKENI. The chain joins TRBV18 to TRBJ1-5. Sequencing used blood. This receptor was identified in a human donor with ulcerative colitis or Crohn's disease, or a healthy co-twin of an affected twin (not recorded which). The CDR3 protein is CASSPDAVQPQHF. Drawing the rest from reference TRBV18 and TRBJ1-5, the complete variable domain is NAGVMQNPRHLVRRRGQEARLRCSPMKGHSHVYWYRQLPEEGLKFMVYLQKENIIDESGMPKERFSAEFPKEGPSILRIQQVVRGDSAAYFCASSPDAVQPQHFGDGTRLSIL.